This note documents a single T cell receptor beta chain sequence. The data derive from a study of blood T cell repertoires in COVID-19. Across the whole study: Acute-phase and convalescent COVID-19 samples originated in the United States, Italy and Spain. T cells, B-cell-depleted T cells, or PBMCs provided the cDNA or gDNA that served as material.

Study processing details: Estimation of nucleated cell counts relied on the amplification of reference gene primers. Profiling relied on immunoSEQ multiplex PCR, and the TCRdb table lists in-frame clones only, not all of them. That table furnishes V, J and clone size, whereas the DNA furnished D and trimming. The table lists around 250,000 clones, approximately 88% of them singletons. The CDR3 runs to 17 residues. With 2 bases clipped from V and 3 bases from J, the junction kept 12 bases outside the gene matches. Germline CDR1 and CDR2: WNHNN and SYGVQD (reference sequence). Cohorts were based on clinical histories the participants reported.

The chain uses TRBV10-1 and TRBJ1-2, with 7 bases fitting TRBD1. This sequence was found in a woman aged 40 to 50 with acute COVID-19. The sequenced material came from PBMCs or T cells enriched from blood (not recorded which). The CDR3 nucleotides read TGCGCCAGCAGTGAGGCGACAGGGTGCCCCAGGGACTATGGCTACACCTTC. Residues: CASSEATGCPRDYGYTF.